The present T cell receptor beta chain was sequenced within a study of blood T cells in healthy people across ages. Germline V lookup: CDR1 MNHNY, CDR2 SVGAGI (reference sequence). This CDR3 region has 16 residues. V gave up 4 bases and J gave up 3 bases, with 16 bases separating them. A J-beta primer mix and a sample-barcoded 5' primer were used in a second PCR of roughly 7 to 12 cycles. Each sample provided no less than 2.5 million CDR3-containing paired-end reads. TCRdb re-derived calls from the 5' RACE reads in MiXCR, one entry per CDR3 protein. Of approximately 800,000 distinct CDR3 sequences listed, roughly 25% are singletons. The sample was also linked to a second study, of T cells of mothers and their children.

The sequenced sample consisted of blood. The sequence derives from a boy between 10 and 17 years old in good health. The chain joins TRBV6-6 to TRBJ2-1; perhaps TRBD2 as D (6 bases). CDR3 amino acids: CASSWMSSVNYNEQFF. DNA of the CDR3: TGTGCCAGCAGTTGGATGTCTAGCGTAAACTACAATGAGCAGTTCTTC.